The rows below give T cell receptor beta chains drawn from one sample of a study of human T cells and chemical hapten exposure. TCRdb reanalysed the RACE reads using MiXCR and keeps one entry per CDR3 protein. The sample consists of about 380,000 distinct CDR3 sequences, 4% to 5.5% of them appearing once. The sample here was whole blood, taken in connection with sensitization to the hapten diphenylcyclopropenone (DPC). The receptors come from a woman between 45 and 60 years old with alopecia areata. Some clones in this sample may be carry-over from other donors' samples. Both conserved end residues are part of each CDR3. The order of the fields is V gene, clone size, J gene, D gene, CDR3 protein, CDR3 DNA. The D gene is left open where the match is weak. Clone size is stated in some rows and not others, as once, few, many or a class when expanded.

TRBV6-6	many	TRBJ2-3	TRBD2	CASSYKRGDTDTQYF	TGTGCCAGCAGTTATAAGCGGGGGGACACAGATACGCAGTATTTT
TRBV5-1	-	TRBJ2-3	-	CASSDGTSIATDTQYF	TGCGCCAGCAGCGACGGGACTTCCATTGCAACAGATACGCAGTATTTT
TRBV29-1	many	TRBJ2-1	-	CSVVPDSNEQFF	TGCAGCGTTGTACCCGACAGCAATGAGCAGTTCTTC
TRBV2	many	TRBJ2-1	-	CASNGGLSYNEQFF	TGTGCCAGCAATGGGGGTCTCTCCTACAATGAGCAGTTCTTC
TRBV18	-	TRBJ2-4	-	CASSPAQKNIQYF	TGTGCCAGCTCCCCGGCCCAGAAAAACATTCAGTACTTC
TRBV28	-	TRBJ2-2	TRBD2	CASILEVAGSTGELFF	TGTGCCAGCATTCTGGAGGTAGCGGGATCCACCGGGGAGCTGTTTTTT
TRBV7-2	many	TRBJ2-3	TRBD2	CASSLEGLAGVSTDTQYF	TGTGCCAGCAGCTTAGAGGGACTAGCGGGAGTCAGCACAGATACGCAGTATTTT
TRBV27	few	TRBJ2-7	-	CASSLMGGPYEQYF	TGTGCCAGCAGTCTCATGGGGGGTCCCTACGAGCAGTACTTC
TRBV25-1	many	TRBJ1-1	-	CASSRGDWSTEAFF	TGTGCCAGCAGTCGGGGGGACTGGAGCACTGAAGCTTTCTTT
TRBV15	few	TRBJ2-7	TRBD1	CATSRDWLGQVLVEQYF	TGTGCCACCAGCAGAGATTGGCTGGGACAGGTTCTCGTGGAGCAGTACTTC
TRBV30	few	TRBJ2-7	-	CAWTAQHSYEQYF	TGTGCCTGGACGGCACAGCACTCCTACGAGCAGTACTTC
TRBV18	few	TRBJ2-2	TRBD1	CASSPYGTGNTGELFF	TGTGCCAGCTCACCATATGGGACAGGGAACACCGGGGAGCTGTTTTTT
TRBV20-1	-	TRBJ2-3	-	CSARVPGNTQYF	TGCAGTGCTAGAGTACCCGGAAATACGCAGTATTTT
TRBV7-2	-	TRBJ2-5	-	CASGPPGAARETQYF	TGTGCCAGCGGCCCTCCCGGGGCGGCTCGGGAGACCCAGTACTTC
TRBV6-5	many	TRBJ1-1	TRBD1	CASSYSTGQGANEAFF	TGTGCCAGCAGTTACTCGACGGGACAGGGGGCGAATGAAGCTTTCTTT
TRBV29-1	many	TRBJ2-2	-	CSAYGQSNTGELFF	TGCAGCGCCTATGGACAGTCGAACACCGGGGAGCTGTTTTTT
TRBV7-9	many	TRBJ1-1	-	CASSLDEGFVANTEAFF	TGTGCCAGCAGCTTAGATGAGGGGTTTGTGGCGAACACTGAAGCTTTCTTT
TRBV4-1	many	TRBJ2-1	TRBD1	CASSPRGQGTYNEQFF	TGCGCCAGCAGCCCCCGGGGACAGGGCACCTACAATGAGCAGTTCTTC
TRBV27	few	TRBJ2-7	TRBD1	CASSQGQGKYF	TGTGCCAGCAGTCAGGGACAGGGGAAGTACTTC
TRBV4-2	-	TRBJ1-4	-	CASSHPEAGADEKLFF	TGTGCCAGCAGCCACCCCGAGGCGGGAGCGGATGAAAAACTGTTTTTT
TRBV9	many	TRBJ1-6	-	CASSVGGRNSPLHF	TGTGCCAGCAGCGTAGGAGGTCGTAATTCACCCCTCCACTTT
TRBV24-1	many	TRBJ1-1	-	CATSDGQGTEAFF	TGTGCCACCAGTGATGGGCAGGGTACTGAAGCTTTCTTT
TRBV20-1	many	TRBJ2-2	-	CSARVQGGTGELFF	TGCAGTGCTAGAGTACAGGGCGGAACCGGGGAGCTGTTTTTT
TRBV29-1	many	TRBJ2-3	-	CSVDGGTDTQYF	TGCAGCGTTGATGGAGGGACAGATACGCAGTATTTT
TRBV27	many	TRBJ2-7	-	CASSLGTYYEQYF	TGTGCCAGCAGTCTCGGGACTTACTACGAGCAGTACTTC
TRBV2	many	TRBJ2-1	TRBD2	CASMRQGTSEDEQFF	TGTGCCAGCATGCGACAGGGGACTAGCGAGGATGAGCAGTTCTTC
TRBV29-1	many	TRBJ2-1	-	CSVEILDIYNEQFF	TGCAGCGTTGAGATTTTGGACATCTACAATGAGCAGTTCTTC
TRBV29-1	many	TRBJ2-7	-	CSARGPIYEQYF	TGCAGCGCTCGCGGGCCGATCTACGAGCAGTACTTC
TRBV10-3	few	TRBJ2-7	-	CAISEPGYEQYF	TGTGCCATCAGTGAGCCCGGCTACGAGCAGTACTTC
TRBV12-3/TRBV12-4	few	TRBJ1-5	TRBD1	CASSLAMGQASNQPQHF	TGTGCCAGCAGTTTAGCGATGGGACAGGCGAGCAATCAGCCCCAGCATTTT
TRBV28	many	TRBJ2-2	-	CASMRDTNTGELFF	TGTGCCAGTATGCGGGATACGAACACCGGGGAGCTGTTTTTT
TRBV2	few	TRBJ1-5	-	CASSAHQGAGSQPQHF	TGTGCCAGCAGCGCCCACCAGGGCGCAGGTAGTCAGCCCCAGCATTTT
TRBV20-1	-	TRBJ1-5	TRBD1	CSARTHQGAGNQPQHF	TGCAGTGCCCGAACCCATCAGGGGGCGGGCAATCAGCCCCAGCATTTT
TRBV6-6	many	TRBJ2-4	TRBD1	CASNRDRQRNIQYF	TGTGCCAGCAACAGGGACAGGCAAAGAAACATTCAGTACTTC
TRBV12-3/TRBV12-4	many	TRBJ1-4	-	CASSRAVVEKLFF	TGTGCCAGCAGCCGCGCGGTCGTTGAAAAACTGTTTTTT
TRBV11-2	many	TRBJ2-3	-	CASSFDPEHTQYF	TGTGCCAGCAGCTTCGACCCGGAGCATACGCAGTATTTT
TRBV9	many	TRBJ2-7	TRBD2	CASSVAGTSSYEQYF	TGTGCCAGCAGCGTAGCCGGGACTAGCTCCTACGAGCAGTACTTC
TRBV6-2/TRBV6-3	few	TRBJ2-2	TRBD1	CASSYSRQGVGELFF	TGTGCCAGCAGTTACTCGAGACAGGGAGTCGGGGAGCTGTTTTTT
TRBV7-2	few	TRBJ2-1	TRBD2	CASSPRRREDYEQFF	TGTGCCAGCAGCCCGCGGAGGCGGGAGGACTATGAGCAGTTCTTC
TRBV27	many	TRBJ1-1	-	CASGRPNTEAFF	TGTGCCAGCGGACGGCCGAACACTGAAGCTTTCTTT
TRBV12-3/TRBV12-4	many	TRBJ2-1	TRBD2	CATERLAGSNEQFF	TGTGCCACCGAGAGACTAGCGGGAAGCAATGAGCAGTTCTTC
TRBV15	-	TRBJ1-5	-	CATSRRGASLNQPQHF	TGTGCCACCAGCCGTCGCGGGGCTTCACTCAATCAGCCCCAGCATTTT
TRBV12-3/TRBV12-4	few	TRBJ1-1	TRBD1	CASSLGQGTPAFF	TGTGCCAGCAGTTTGGGACAGGGGACCCCAGCTTTCTTT
TRBV7-2	few	TRBJ1-4	-	CASSLEGGTNEKLFF	TGTGCCAGCAGCTTAGAGGGAGGAACTAATGAAAAACTGTTTTTT
TRBV6-5	many	TRBJ1-6	-	CASSAVREYGNSPLHF	TGTGCCAGCAGTGCTGTGAGGGAGTACGGGAATTCACCCCTCCACTTT
TRBV12-3/TRBV12-4	many	TRBJ1-2	-	CASSVLREGTDGYTF	TGTGCCAGCAGTGTCCTCCGTGAAGGGACCGATGGCTACACCTTC
TRBV2	many	TRBJ2-4	TRBD1	CASSSGTGFLQYF	TGTGCCAGCAGTTCCGGGACAGGATTTCTTCAGTACTTC
TRBV20-1	-	TRBJ1-3	-	CSAVSGNTIYF	TGCAGTGCTGTCTCTGGAAACACCATATATTTT
TRBV5-6	-	TRBJ2-3	-	CASSPGGAQYF	TGTGCCAGCAGTCCCGGTGGGGCGCAGTATTTT
TRBV12-3/TRBV12-4	few	TRBJ1-1	-	CASKGEVTNTEAFF	TGTGCCAGCAAAGGGGAGGTTACGAACACTGAAGCTTTCTTT
TRBV6-5	few	TRBJ1-6	-	CASSSTTVYNSPLHF	TGTGCCAGCAGTTCCACTACAGTTTATAATTCACCCCTCCACTTT
TRBV5-5	many	TRBJ1-4	-	CASSGPNEKLFF	TGTGCCAGCTCCGGGCCTAATGAAAAACTGTTTTTT
TRBV9	few	TRBJ2-2	-	CASSVTPGSPGELFF	TGTGCCAGCAGCGTCACCCCCGGGAGTCCCGGGGAGCTGTTTTTT
TRBV24-1	-	TRBJ2-6	-	CATSDSVGAGANVLTF	TGTGCCACCAGTGATTCTGTAGGGGCTGGGGCCAACGTCCTGACTTTC
TRBV5-4	-	TRBJ2-5	TRBD2	CASSSPPLAGVQETQYF	TGTGCCAGCAGCTCCCCGCCCCTAGCGGGGGTACAAGAGACCCAGTACTTC
TRBV20-1	many	TRBJ2-3	TRBD2	CSATTGTSGNPDTQYF	TGCAGTGCCACGACCGGGACTAGCGGGAACCCAGATACGCAGTATTTT
TRBV5-1	many	TRBJ2-1	-	CASSGTSNEQFF	TGCGCCAGCAGCGGGACATCTAATGAGCAGTTCTTC
TRBV5-1	many	TRBJ1-1	-	CASSLYGYTEAFF	TGCGCCAGCAGCTTGTACGGGTACACTGAAGCTTTCTTT